One and the same sample provided the 23 T cell receptor beta chains below, sequenced in a study of T-cell reconstitution after alpha-beta-depleted transplantation in children. Unique molecular identifiers tagged the TCRbeta library. TCRdb fed the PCR reads into MiXCR, producing one record per CDR3 protein. The sample lists 550,000 to 800,000 distinct CDR3 sequences, approximately 14% seen once, with 0.79% in the top ten. Sequences were derived from PBMCs, sampled before TCRalphabeta/CD19-depleted stem cell transplant. The receptors come from a girl aged 2 to 10 with congenital amegakaryocytic thrombocytopenia, due to receive a stem cell transplant.

This clonotype has more than one count but fewer than ten. V gene TRBV19 combines with J gene TRBJ1-2; D not certain. CDR1 is LNHDA, CDR2 SQIVND, per germline (reference sequence). V was clipped by 9 bases and J by 4 bases, with 9 bases between them. The length of the CDR3 is 11 residues. The CDR3, as DNA: TGTGCCAGCCGGGAAACCTATGGCTACACCTTC. This encodes CASRETYGYTF.

V usage is TRBV5-1 and J usage is TRBJ2-5; possible D gene TRBD1, 6 bases. V shed 2 bases and J shed 3 bases, with 14 bases lying between them. The CDR3 runs 15 residues. The V gene's germline CDR1 is SGHRS and CDR2 YFSETQ. CDR3 sequence (DNA): TGCGCCAGCAGCTTCTACGGACAGAGAGAAGAGACCCAGTACTTC. This encodes CASSFYGQREETQYF.

The rearrangement links TRBV5-1 to TRBJ2-6; the D gene is possibly TRBD2 (6 bases). With 3 bases removed from V and 2 bases from J, the gap between germline ends came to 12 bases. The length of the CDR3 is 16 residues. CDR1 is SGHRS, CDR2 YFSETQ, per germline. The CDR3 nucleotides read TGCGCCAGCAGCTCAGTCGGGAGTCCTGGGGCCAACGTCCTGACTTTC. Amino acids: CASSSVGSPGANVLTF.

This clonotype was counted at least ten times. The V gene is TRBV12-5, the J gene TRBJ1-2; 8 bases map to TRBD1. This CDR3 has 13 residues. J was trimmed by 4 bases and V by 6 bases; bases with no gene match: 4. Germline V lookup: CDR1 LGHNT, CDR2 FRNRAP. The CDR3 protein is CASGRDRPYGYTF. The CDR3, as DNA: TGTGCTAGTGGCCGGGACAGGCCCTATGGCTACACCTTC.

Ten or more counts support this clonotype. The chain couples TRBV5-1 to TRBJ2-3; the D is unclear. CDR3 size: 14 residues. CDR1 and CDR2 (germline): SGHRS, YFSETQ. The V and J ends lost 0 bases and 5 bases respectively, with 10 bases between them. This chain's CDR3 is CASSLAVSGDTQYF. Here the CDR3 DNA reads TGCGCCAGCAGCTTGGCCGTGTCGGGAGATACGCAGTATTTT.

This clonotype was detected many times. The rearrangement uses TRBV7-9 and TRBJ1-2; a weak D match, TRBD1 (6 bases). Germline V lookup: CDR1 SEHNR, CDR2 FQNEAQ (reference sequence). The CDR3 extends over 12 amino acids. The V and J ends lost 6 bases and 7 bases respectively, with 12 bases between them. As DNA, the CDR3 is TGTGCCAGCAGTTGGCAGGGGTCTGGCTACACCTTC. This sequence encodes CASSWQGSGYTF.

The chain is built from TRBV5-4 and TRBJ2-7; 8 bases map to TRBD1. The J segment lost 2 bases and the V segment lost 1 base, leaving 2 bases of the junction unmatched. Germline values: CDR1 SGHNT, CDR2 YYREEE (reference sequence). The CDR3 length is 14 residues. In DNA, the CDR3 is TGTGCCAGCAGCTTGACGGACAGGGCCTACGAGCAGTACTTC. Protein sequence: CASSLTDRAYEQYF.

This clonotype was detected a few times. The chain is built from TRBV21-1 and TRBJ1-2; TRBD1 is the table's D call and was not checked against the DNA. TRBV21-1 is recorded as a pseudogene. CDR3 size: 17 residues. The CDR3 region is CASSKYPTGARNYGYTF. CDR3 coding DNA: TGTGCCAGCAGCAAGTATCCCACAGGGGCGAGGAACTATGGCTACACCTTC.

This clonotype was recorded many times. The chain carries TRBV10-3 and TRBJ2-1; no definite D call. V was pared by 2 bases and J by 8 bases, with 7 bases between. The CDR3 spans 12 residues. From germline, CDR1 is ENHRY and CDR2 SYGVKD. This CDR3 is CAISETRDEQFF. CDR3 in DNA: TGTGCCATCAGTGAGACCCGGGATGAGCAGTTCTTC.

Ten or more counts support this clonotype. V and J are TRBV5-6 and TRBJ2-1; D possibly matches TRBD1 or TRBD2 (6 bases each). Trimming took off 3 bases at V and 10 bases at J, with 11 bases between the two ends. The V gene's germline CDR1 is SGHDT and CDR2 YYEEEE. The CDR3 totals 12 residues. The chain's CDR3 is CASSSVGGEQFF. The CDR3, as DNA: TGTGCCAGCAGCTCGGTAGGGGGGGAGCAGTTCTTC. The full variable domain, completed using reference TRBV5-6 and TRBJ2-1, is DAGVTQSPTHLIKTRGQQVTLRCSPKSGHDTVSWYQQALGQGPQFIFQYYEEEERQRGNFPDRFSGHQFPNYSSELNVNALLLGDSALYLCASSSVGGEQFFGPGTRLTVL.

The CDR3 reads CASGGLAGGALTDTQYF. The DNA for the CDR3 is TGTGCCAGCGGAGGGCTAGCGGGAGGGGCCCTCACAGATACGCAGTATTTT. V usage is TRBV12-3 or TRBV12-4 and J usage is TRBJ2-3, with TRBD2 matching 12 bases. Trimming took 8 bases from V and 2 from J; bases not matched to a gene: 11. This CDR3 has 17 amino acids.

V and J are TRBV5-1 and TRBJ2-3; D gene uncertain. The CDR3 is made up of 13 amino acids. The ends were cut back, 3 bases at V and 5 bases at J, with 10 bases in the middle. Germline CDR1 SGHRS, CDR2 YFSETQ. CDR3 DNA: TGCGCCAGCAGCTACTACGCTGGAGATACGCAGTATTTT. Translated: CASSYYAGDTQYF. Drawing the rest from reference TRBV5-1 and TRBJ2-3, the complete variable domain is KAGVTQTPRYLIKTRGQQVTLSCSPISGHRSVSWYQQTPGQGLQFLFEYFSETQRNKGNFPGRFSGRQFSNSRSEMNVSTLELGDSALYLCASSYYAGDTQYFGPGTRLTVL.

In the case of this clonotype: A much more abundant neighbour one base away suggests this may be a read error. CDR3 bases: TGTGCCAGCAGCCCCACCTACTACAATGAGCAGCTCTTC. Its protein product is CASSPTYYNEQLF. J is TRBJ2-1 and V is TRBV7-9; D is undetermined. The CDR3 is 13 amino acids. The germline V gene has CDR1 SEHNR and CDR2 FQNEAQ (reference sequence).

This clonotype was counted between two and nine times. The chain employs TRBV7-3 and TRBJ2-1, with TRBD2 matching over 8 bases. In germline, CDR1 is SGHTA, CDR2 FQGTGA. The CDR3 is made up of 15 amino acids. V was clipped by 2 bases and J by 9 bases; unmatched bases: 9. The CDR3 DNA reads TGTGCCAGCAGCTTACAAGCGGGGGCCCCCTTTGAGCAGTTCTTC. This encodes CASSLQAGAPFEQFF.

DNA for the CDR3: TGTGCCAGCAGCGTGGCCAGCGGGAGGGTGGTTGAGCAGTTCTTC. Translation: CASSVASGRVVEQFF. This chain joins TRBV9 and TRBJ2-1; 10 positions agree with TRBD2. With 2 bases clipped from V and 9 bases from J, the junction kept 8 bases outside the gene matches. This CDR3 region has 15 residues. The germline V gene has CDR1 SGDLS and CDR2 YYNGEE. Drawing the rest from reference TRBV9 and TRBJ2-1, the complete variable domain is DSGVTQTPKHLITATGQRVTLRCSPRSGDLSVYWYQQSLDQGLQFLIQYYNGEERAKGNILERFSAQQFPDLHSELNLSSLELGDSALYFCASSVASGRVVEQFFGPGTRLTVL.

V gene TRBV4-1 combines with J gene TRBJ2-5; D is uncertain. CDR1 is MGHRA, CDR2 YSYEKL, per germline. This CDR3 is built from 12 residues. V lost 2 bases, J lost 4 bases, and 5 bases lay in between. The CDR3 nucleotides read TGCGCCAGCAGCCAAACCCTAGAGACCCAGTACTTC. It is translated as CASSQTLETQYF.

In its sample, this clonotype was seen many times. The chain joins TRBV29-1 to TRBJ1-2; D ambiguous. The CDR3 extends over 14 amino acids. In germline, CDR1 is SQVTM, CDR2 ANQGSEA. Trimming removed 7 bases at V and 0 bases at J, with 15 bases between. In DNA form, the CDR3 reads TGCAGCGCTGAGGGCAGTTCCTCTAACTATGGCTACACCTTC. Translating gives CSAEGSSSNYGYTF.

The rearrangement links TRBV12-3 or TRBV12-4 to TRBJ2-5; 8 nucleotides match TRBD1. The CDR3 totals 14 residues. V dropped 6 bases and J dropped 4; count of bases not matched to a gene: 7. In nucleotides, the CDR3 is TGTGCCAGCAGACCCAGGACAGGGTTAGAGACCCAGTACTTC. Translation gives CASRPRTGLETQYF.

This clonotype has a count of ten or more. The gene calls are TRBV28 and TRBJ2-1; weak D call: TRBD1 (6 bases). Looked up from germline, CDR1 is MDHEN and CDR2 is SYDVKM. V dropped 6 bases and J dropped 6 bases, with 15 bases sitting between them. The CDR3 length is 14 residues. The CDR3 loop is CASSLSGHSNEQFF. As DNA, the CDR3 is TGTGCCAGCAGCCTCTCGGGACACTCCAATGAGCAGTTCTTC. The complete variable domain, with remaining parts taken from reference TRBV28 and TRBJ2-1, reads DVKVTQSSRYLVKRTGEKVFLECVQDMDHENMFWYRQDPGLGLRLIYFSYDVKMKEKGDIPEGYSVSREKKERFSLILESASTNQTSMYLCASSLSGHSNEQFFGPGTRLTVL.

The chain links TRBV7-8 to TRBJ2-7; D is ambiguous. Germline lookup yields CDR1 SGHVS and CDR2 FQNEAQ. Trimming removed 1 base at V and 4 bases at J, with 14 bases between. The CDR3 extends over 15 amino acids. The CDR3: CASSLGSVGFYEQYF. CDR3 DNA: TGTGCCAGCAGCTTAGGTTCAGTAGGGTTTTACGAGCAGTACTTC.

This clonotype showed up many times. CDR3 region: CASKRQVAYEQYF. Written as DNA, the CDR3 is TGCGCCAGCAAGAGACAGGTAGCCTACGAGCAGTACTTC. The V and J genes are TRBV10-2 and TRBJ2-7; perhaps TRBD1 as D (6 bases). This CDR3 spans 13 amino acids. Germline-derived CDR1 and CDR2 are WSHSY and SAAADI. V lost 7 bases to trimming and J lost 2 bases, with 12 bases between them.

This clonotype was seen repeatedly, ten times or more. V is TRBV20-1 and J is TRBJ2-1; 9 nucleotides line up with TRBD2. This CDR3 has 14 residues. Germline V gene lookup returns CDR1 DFQATT and CDR2 SNEGSKA (reference sequence). J lost 7 bases, V lost 3 bases, and 7 bases had no gene match. The CDR3 region is CSASIAGVGNEQFF. The CDR3 DNA is TGCAGTGCTAGTATAGCGGGAGTGGGTAATGAGCAGTTCTTC.

This clonotype was seen ten or more times. The rearrangement links TRBV5-1 to TRBJ2-1, with D maybe TRBD2 (6 bases). This CDR3 has 14 residues. Trimming left V 5 bases short and J 1 base short, with 10 bases between. CDR1 is SGHRS and CDR2 is YFSETQ in the germline V gene. CDR3 residues: CASREEGSYNEQFF. The CDR3 nucleotides are TGCGCCAGCAGAGAGGAGGGGTCCTACAATGAGCAGTTCTTC. Full variable domain (remainder filled in from reference TRBV5-1 and TRBJ2-1): KAGVTQTPRYLIKTRGQQVTLSCSPISGHRSVSWYQQTPGQGLQFLFEYFSETQRNKGNFPGRFSGRQFSNSRSEMNVSTLELGDSALYLCASREEGSYNEQFFGPGTRLTVL.